This TCR beta chain was captured by sequencing in a study of response to subunit inactivated influenza vaccine. Overall study results and limits: Seasonal influenza vaccination, on each occasion, was suggested by the authors to recruit few new T cells.

V was pared by 2 bases and J by 8 bases, with 10 bases between. The length of the CDR3 is 13 residues. In TCRdb, the RT-PCR reads were re-called with MiXCR into one record per CDR3 protein. Of under 750,000 distinct CDR3 sequences detected, approximately 10% appear once; the ten largest clones hold roughly 10%. This clonotype turned up a few times. The antigen remains unidentified. Source: PBMCs from blood, taken on the day of vaccination. The receptor was derived from a man between 50 and 59 years old who received an inactivated influenza vaccine. The chain recombines TRBV12-3 or TRBV12-4 with TRBJ2-1; unclear D gene. This CDR3 reads CASSLMLGHEQFF. DNA of the CDR3: TGTGCCAGCAGTTTAATGCTCGGCCATGAGCAGTTCTTC.